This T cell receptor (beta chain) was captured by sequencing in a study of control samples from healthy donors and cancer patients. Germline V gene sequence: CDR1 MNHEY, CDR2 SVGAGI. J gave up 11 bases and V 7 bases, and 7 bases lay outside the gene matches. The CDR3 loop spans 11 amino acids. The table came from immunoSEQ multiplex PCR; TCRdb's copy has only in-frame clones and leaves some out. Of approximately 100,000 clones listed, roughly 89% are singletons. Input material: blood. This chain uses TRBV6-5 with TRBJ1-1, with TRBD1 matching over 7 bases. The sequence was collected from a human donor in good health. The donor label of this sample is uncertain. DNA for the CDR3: TGTGCCAGCACTCGGGACAGTCGGGCTTTCTTT. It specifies CASTRDSRAFF.